One TCR beta chain is described in this entry. What antigen it recognizes has not been identified. No much larger clone exists at a distance of one base, and base qualities are not known. This sample was taken from a study of CD8 T cells in Susac syndrome (dated by TCRdb to 2018 to 2020). Concerning the study at large: Repertoire sequencing was used to test whether CD8+ T cell activation and differentiation in Susac syndrome was antigen driven. Clonality of the CD8+ T cell repertoire was compared between eleven to twelve healthy donors, approximately 14 Susac syndrome patients and some 15 multiple sclerosis patients.

From its cysteine to its phenylalanine, the CDR3 spans 15 amino acids. The read is trimmed to its CDR3 DNA, 45 bases read in frame from base 1. After removal of 3 bases from V and 3 bases from J, the junction retains 7 bases not matched to a gene. According to the germline V gene, CDR1 reads SGHDN and CDR2 reads FVKESK. RNA was extracted using the RNeasy kit, and about 0.5 to 1 microgram was reverse transcribed with random hexamers. The immunoSEQ multiplex PCR assay, covering 54 Vbeta and 13 Jbeta segments, was used to amplify TCR beta CDR3 regions. PCR amplification bias was corrected by using a synthetic template baseline for primer optimization and computational correction. Per the original workflow: Only productive sequences were kept, with reads annotated to V, D and J genes according to IMGT and analyzed in immunoSEQ Analyzer. Clonality was calculated as one minus the Shannon entropy normalized by log2 of the number of productive unique sequences. For each patient and control, public and private clones were evaluated within the 100 most prevalent clones. Susac-specific clones were defined as absent from healthy and MS cohorts, around 970 published viral clones and other ImmuneACCESS disease sequences. In TCRdb, the public reads were trimmed at Q25 with fastp and aligned with MiXCR, with productive beta chains retained. Each entry is one CDR3 protein sequence, shown with its most common DNA and genes. These V and J calls rely on TCRdb rather than the paper's analysis. This sample has around 170,000 distinct CDR3 sequences in its table, and approximately 95% of those were observed once. Around 0.15% of the sample is taken by the ten largest.

Overall results and qualifications from the work: The TCR sequencing and HLA analysis was acknowledged to have included a relatively small number of individuals.

High-throughput TCR beta sequencing profiled peripheral blood CD8+ and CD4+ T cells from healthy donors, Susac syndrome patients and multiple sclerosis patients. The multiple sclerosis controls were treatment-naive patients who had stable or active relapsing-remitting disease and met the revised McDonald criteria. Bulk CD8+ and CD4+ T cells were purified by magnetic negative isolation, whereas CD8+ TEMRA cells were enriched by FACS. Blood was drawn into EDTA tubes, processed within 24 hours, and PBMCs were isolated by density gradient centrifugation. PBMCs intended for TCR sequencing were cryopreserved in liquid nitrogen and were subsequently thawed in a 37 degrees C water bath. Purity of sorted or isolated CD4+, CD8+ and CD8+ TEMRA cells was at least 90%.

Sequenced material: CD8+ T cells from PBMCs. The TCR originated in a human donor with multiple sclerosis. The V and J genes are TRBV14 and TRBJ2-7, with TRBD1 matching 8 junction bases. The bases are TGTGCCAGCAGCCAGACCGGACAGGGCAGCTACGAGCAGTACTTC. The translation is CASSQTGQGSYEQYF.